This TCR beta chain is drawn from a study of PD-1 blockade in classical Hodgkin lymphoma. All patients relapsed after autologous stem cell transplantation, and brentuximab vedotin exposure varied. Generated by immunoSEQ multiplex PCR, the TCRdb table keeps only in-frame clones and is missing some. Of roughly 140,000 clones in the sample, around 84% were seen once. Germline-derived CDR1 and CDR2 are SEHNR and FQNEAQ (reference sequence). This CDR3 is built from 15 residues. Trimming took 2 bases from V and 7 from J, leaving 14 bases between them. The TCR sequence derives from a human donor with classical Hodgkin lymphoma. This chain connects TRBV7-9 to TRBJ2-2; D gene ambiguous. The sequencing here drew on peripheral blood mononuclear cells (PBMCs), taken before the second cycle of nivolumab. DNA for the CDR3: TGTGCCAGCAGCTTATATTATGGGGTCGGCGGGGAGCTGTTTTTT. Translated: CASSLYYGVGGELFF.